The entry below describes one T cell receptor beta chain. What it binds is not known. This specimen comes from a study of shared clonotypes between healthy human individuals. Whole-study results and caveats: Among non-shared clonotypes, generation probabilities were lower than among those shared by all four donors.

Germline V lookup: CDR1 MNHNS, CDR2 SASEGT. Trimming cost V 4 bases and J 0 bases; bases outside gene matches: 3. CDR3 length equals 14 residues. Assay used: immunoSEQ multiplex PCR; TCRdb lists only in-frame clones, some missing. Among 950,000 to 1,100,000 clones, about 76% were seen once, and the ten largest hold 1.2% to 1.5%. V gene TRBV6-1 combines with J gene TRBJ2-7; 7 nucleotides agree with TRBD1. This clonotype originated in a man younger than 30 in good health. The sample consisted of memory CD4+ T cells sorted from blood. Subset described: CD45RA-negative fraction. The CDR3 bases are TGTGCCAGCAGTGGACAGGGCCGCTCCTACGAGCAGTACTTC. Protein product: CASSGQGRSYEQYF.